These 26 T cell receptor beta chains were sequenced from one sample in a study of CD8+CD57+ T cells in acquired aplastic anemia (dated by TCRdb to between 2017 and 2018). Sequencing instrument: Illumina HiSeq 2000. Genomic DNA was used as template for profiling of TCR beta VDJ combinations and CDR3 sequences. The public reads were run again by TCRdb, first through fastp at Q25 and then through MiXCR, and only productive beta chains were kept. Every entry covers one CDR3 protein and lists the most common genes and DNA from its rows. The sample records about 160,000 distinct CDR3 sequences, 70% to 75% of which are singletons. Together, the top ten hold around 45% of the sample. The patients picked for sequencing were ones in whom flow cytometry had shown an expansion of CD8+CD57+ cells. The source material was sorted CD4+, CD8+, or CD8+CD57+ T cells (not recorded which) from PBMCs. The receptors here all came from a human donor with aplastic anemia.

V and J are TRBV7-9 and TRBJ2-1; D uncertain. The CDR3 contains 16 residues. Trimming took 2 bases from V and 0 from J, leaving 11 bases between them. Germline CDR1 and CDR2: SEHNR and FQNEAQ (reference sequence). CDR3: CASSLIKESSYNEQFF. CDR3 DNA sequence: TGTGCCAGCAGCTTAATCAAGGAGAGCTCCTACAATGAGCAGTTCTTC.

The V call is TRBV9, the J call TRBJ2-7; TRBD1 matches 9 bases. Germline-derived CDR1 and CDR2 are SGDLS and YYNGEE. This CDR3 spans 15 amino acids. V dropped 2 bases and J dropped 5; count of bases not matched to a gene: 8. The CDR3 nucleotides read TGTGCCAGCAGCGTCTCCGGGACAGGGAACAACGAGCAGTACTTC. Protein: CASSVSGTGNNEQYF.

A word on this clonotype: A much larger clone is a single base away; this may be a read error. The chain recombines TRBV6-4 with TRBJ2-3; TRBD2 matches 13 bases. This CDR3 region has 18 residues. Germline CDR1 and CDR2: MRHNA and SNTAGT. In nucleotides, the CDR3 is TGTGCCAGCAGTGACAACCCCGGGACTAGCGGGGTTGGTGATACGCGGTATTTT. Its translation is CASSDNPGTSGVGDTRYF.

The rearrangement uses TRBV25-1 and TRBJ2-5; D not certain. The CDR3 sequence is 13 residues long. Germline values: CDR1 MGHDK, CDR2 SYGVNS. Trimming left V 8 bases short and J 5 bases short, with 15 bases between. CDR3 DNA: TGTGCCAGCCCTCCCCCGGCCGGGGAGACCCAGTACTTC. It translates to CASPPPAGETQYF.

In this sample, this clonotype turned up many times. This chain connects TRBV12-3 or TRBV12-4 to TRBJ2-7, with D unresolved. V lost 4 bases, J lost 3 bases, and 4 bases lay in between. The length of the CDR3 is 11 residues. CDR3 residues: CASSSLYEQYF. For the CDR3, the DNA is TGTGCCAGCAGTTCCCTCTACGAGCAGTACTTC.

The rearrangement joins TRBV12-3 or TRBV12-4 to TRBJ1-1; TRBD1 is a possible D gene (6 bases). CDR3 length: 15 amino acids. V shed 0 bases and J shed 6 bases, with 14 bases lying between them. The chain's CDR3 is CASSLARGGRPEAFF. CDR3 sequence (DNA): TGTGCCAGCAGTTTAGCTAGGGGGGGGCGGCCTGAAGCTTTCTTT.

The V gene is TRBV19, the J gene TRBJ2-1; the D is unclear. From germline, CDR1 is LNHDA and CDR2 SQIVND (reference sequence). The CDR3 consists of 14 residues. Trimming took off 0 bases at V and 4 bases at J, with 7 bases between the two ends. This CDR3 reads CASSIDQEYNEQFF. CDR3 DNA: TGTGCCAGTAGTATAGATCAGGAATACAATGAGCAGTTCTTC. The full variable domain, rest sourced from reference TRBV19 and TRBJ2-1, is DGGITQSPKYLFRKEGQNVTLSCEQNLNHDAMYWYRQDPGQGLRLIYYSQIVNDFQKGDIAEGYSVSREKKESFPLTVTSAQKNPTAFYLCASSIDQEYNEQFFGPGTRLTVL.

As DNA, the CDR3 is TGCGCCAGCGAAGAGATCGGGGACAGGGCGGATGAGCAGTTCTTC. Amino acid sequence: CASEEIGDRADEQFF. The genes are TRBV10-2 and TRBJ2-1, with 9 bases matching TRBD1. CDR3 length: 15 residues. J was trimmed by 8 bases and V by 8 bases; bases with no gene match: 13. Germline V gene data show CDR1 as WSHSY and CDR2 as SAAADI.

The genes are TRBV7-9 and TRBJ2-7; TRBD1 matches 7 bases. The CDR3 consists of 15 residues. CDR1 and CDR2 (germline): SEHNR, FQNEAQ (reference sequence). With V trimmed by 7 bases and J by 3 bases, 12 bases remained unmatched. For the CDR3, the DNA is TGTGCCAGCACCCACGGGGACAGCGTTAACTACGAGCAGTACTTC. Its protein is CASTHGDSVNYEQYF.

The gene calls are TRBV12-3 or TRBV12-4 and TRBJ1-6; D not resolved. The CDR3 has 13 residues. V was cut by 1 base and J by 11 bases, with 9 bases left in between. CDR3 sequence reads: CASSLGHTPPLHF. CDR3 coding DNA: TGTGCCAGCAGTTTAGGCCATACACCACCCCTCCACTTT.

The chain employs TRBV19 and TRBJ2-5, with D uncertain. V lost 4 bases, J lost 5 bases, and 5 bases lay in between. Germline CDR1 is LNHDA and CDR2 is SQIVND (reference sequence). This CDR3 region has 11 residues. The CDR3 DNA sequence: TGTGCCAGTAGTAACGGGGAGACCCAGTACTTC. Amino acids: CASSNGETQYF. Full variable domain (missing parts from reference TRBV19 and TRBJ2-5): DGGITQSPKYLFRKEGQNVTLSCEQNLNHDAMYWYRQDPGQGLRLIYYSQIVNDFQKGDIAEGYSVSREKKESFPLTVTSAQKNPTAFYLCASSNGETQYFGPGTRLLVL.

A word on this clonotype: This clone may be a read error of a much larger clone one base away. The chain links TRBV6-1 to TRBJ2-3, with TRBD1 identical over 8 bases. The CDR3 extends over 15 amino acids. The V gene's germline CDR1 is MNHNS and CDR2 SASEGT. Written as DNA, the CDR3 is TGTGCCAGCAGCCTAGGACAGGGAATAACAGATACGCAGTGTTTT. It is translated as CASSLGQGITDTQCF.

The J gene is TRBJ1-4, the V gene TRBV25-1; 7 bases line up with TRBD1. The CDR3 runs to 16 residues. Trimming at V came to 1 base and at J to 1 base, leaving 3 bases not matched to a gene. In germline, CDR1 is MGHDK, CDR2 SYGVNS. CDR3 coding DNA: TGTGCCAGCAGTGAATTTCAGGGGGGAACTAATGAAAAACTGTTTTTT. The encoded protein is CASSEFQGGTNEKLFF.

This clonotype was picked up one time. Here the CDR3 omits its conserved ending phenylalanine or tryptophan, so a read error is the likely source. The V call is TRBV2, the J call TRBJ2-2; no reliable D call. Trimming took off 5 bases at V and 5 bases at J, with 9 bases between the two ends. This CDR3 is built from 13 residues. Germline assignment: CDR1 SNHLY and CDR2 FYNNEI. Here the CDR3 reads CASSRLGTGELFL. The CDR3 bases are TGTGCCAGCAGTCGACTCGGGACCGGGGAGCTGTTTCTT.

The V and J genes are TRBV5-1 and TRBJ2-7; D call uncertain. This CDR3 region has 13 residues. The V end lost 5 bases, the J end lost 2 bases, and 11 bases lay between the germline ends. Germline CDR1 is SGHRS and CDR2 is YFSETQ. CDR3 protein: CASSVGIAYEQYV. The CDR3 region has the DNA TGCGCCAGCAGTGTAGGGATAGCCTACGAGCAGTACGTC.

This clonotype was detected a few times. The V gene is TRBV6-4, the J gene TRBJ2-5; D is tentatively TRBD1 or TRBD2 (6 bases each). V shed 2 bases and J shed 7 bases, with 11 bases lying between them. The CDR3 loop spans 13 amino acids. Germline CDR1 and CDR2: MRHNA and SNTAGT. The CDR3 nucleotides are TGTGCCAGCAGTGACGAGGAGGGGGGGACCCAGTACTTC. It translates to CASSDEEGGTQYF.

The chain recombines TRBV12-3 or TRBV12-4 with TRBJ2-7; no clear D. The CDR3 consists of 14 residues. Trimming removed 8 bases at V and 2 bases at J, with 16 bases between. CDR3 amino acids: CASRRELGTYEQYF. The CDR3 bases are TGTGCCAGCCGTAGAGAGCTGGGAACCTACGAGCAGTACTTC.

The chain couples TRBV5-1 to TRBJ2-7, with TRBD1 identical over 10 bases. Trimming at V came to 3 bases and at J to 4 bases, leaving 10 bases not matched to a gene. CDR3 size: 16 residues. Germline CDR1 and CDR2: SGHRS and YFSETQ. The CDR3 spells CASSWGQGPTRYEQYF. CDR3 bases: TGCGCCAGCAGCTGGGGACAGGGGCCTACCCGTTACGAGCAGTACTTC. Full variable domain (missing parts from reference TRBV5-1 and TRBJ2-7): KAGVTQTPRYLIKTRGQQVTLSCSPISGHRSVSWYQQTPGQGLQFLFEYFSETQRNKGNFPGRFSGRQFSNSRSEMNVSTLELGDSALYLCASSWGQGPTRYEQYFGPGTRLTVT.

There are a few counts of this clonotype. This chain connects TRBV20-1 to TRBJ2-3; TRBD1 is a possible D gene (5 bases). Germline V gene data show CDR1 as DFQATT and CDR2 as SNEGSKA (reference sequence). Trimming cost V 2 bases and J 1 base, with 10 bases left between them. The CDR3 has 14 amino acids. DNA for the CDR3: TGCAGTGCTAGACAGCAGGGCGGCACAGATACGCAGTATTTT. This translates into CSARQQGGTDTQYF.

V and J are TRBV5-1 and TRBJ2-1; D unclear. Trimming removed 3 bases from V and 0 bases from J, with 13 bases in between. The germline gives CDR1 SGHRS, CDR2 YFSETQ. This CDR3 is 16 amino acids long. CDR3 nucleotide sequence: TGCGCCAGCAGCTCATCAGGTCGGAGCTCCTACAATGAGCAGTTCTTC. It is translated as CASSSSGRSSYNEQFF.

The V and J genes are TRBV6-4 and TRBJ2-3, with TRBD2 matching over 10 bases. V shed 3 bases and J 0 bases; nucleotides not matched to a gene: 12. Germline assignment: CDR1 MRHNA and CDR2 SNTAGT. CDR3 size: 19 residues. In DNA form, the CDR3 reads TGTGCCAGCAGTGAGGCTACTAGCGGGGCTACGACTAGCACAGATACGCAGTATTTT. Protein sequence: CASSEATSGATTSTDTQYF.

The V gene is TRBV9, the J gene TRBJ2-1; D remains ambiguous. V was clipped by 0 bases and J by 6 bases, with 10 bases between them. The CDR3 has 14 amino acids. Germline CDR1 and CDR2: SGDLS and YYNGEE. Here the CDR3 reads CASSVGSTTNEQFF. The CDR3 nucleotides read TGTGCCAGCAGCGTAGGTTCCACAACCAATGAGCAGTTCTTC.

The chain joins TRBV10-1 to TRBJ2-3, with TRBD1 matching 7 bases. This CDR3 is built from 15 residues. V was pared by 7 bases and J by 8 bases, with 15 bases of the junction left unmatched. In germline, CDR1 is WNHNN, CDR2 SYGVQD (reference sequence). The CDR3 loop is CASNLRDRHRGTQYF. CDR3 bases: TGCGCCAGCAACCTCCGGGACAGACATAGAGGTACGCAGTATTTT.

This sequence joins TRBV20-1 and TRBJ2-1; D may match TRBD1 or TRBD2 (5 bases each). Germline CDR1 and CDR2: DFQATT and SNEGSKA (reference sequence). V gave up 4 bases and J gave up 9 bases, with 22 bases separating them. There are 15 residues in the CDR3. In DNA, the CDR3 is TGCAGTGCTACGTTAGGGGAACGGGAATATGGTGAGCAGTTCTTC. Translation gives CSATLGEREYGEQFF.

As DNA, the CDR3 is TGTGCCAGCAGCCCCCAAGGGGGGTCAAGTCGCGAGCAGTACTTC. Encoded protein: CASSPQGGSSREQYF. The chain joins TRBV7-3 to TRBJ2-7; D possibly uses TRBD1 or TRBD2 (6 bases each). This CDR3 is built from 15 residues. Per germline, CDR1 SGHTA and CDR2 FQGTGA. Trimming stripped 5 bases from V and 6 bases from J, with 20 bases between.

About this clonotype: The junction differs from germline at one of its ends, possibly a read error. The genes are TRBV20-1 and TRBJ1-2; TRBD1 agrees at 10 bases. The V gene's germline CDR1 is DFQATT and CDR2 SNEGSKA (reference sequence). This CDR3 spans 16 amino acids. CDR3 loop: CSTRANSDRGLGGYTF. The CDR3 DNA reads as TGCAGTACTAGAGCAAACTCTGACAGGGGGCTTGGTGGCTACACCTTC.